This TCR beta chain originates from a study of read filtering for tumor transcriptome and immune sequencing. Study-level points and caveats: Even smaller IR-seq throughput identified most shared clonotypes. The CD138-negative fraction was mixed bone marrow immune cells, not pure T cells. Without single-read clonotypes, shared clonotype proportions correlated more between IR-seq and RNA-seq.

In regard to this clonotype: Its antigen is still unknown.

Molecular barcoded adaptors covering alpha/delta and beta/gamma chains were used on approximately 400 ng RNA. TCRdb reprocessed the reads with MiXCR, giving one entry per CDR3 protein. The table lists fewer than 75,000 distinct CDR3 sequences, 20% to 25% of them singletons, with approximately 17% in the top ten. This CDR3 comprises 16 residues. Germline V lookup: CDR1 SEHNR, CDR2 FQNEAQ (reference sequence). V dropped 5 bases and J dropped 3; count of bases not matched to a gene: 9. The chain combines TRBV7-9 with TRBJ2-4; TRBD1 agrees at 8 bases. Sequenced input: a population of CD138-negative cells sorted from bone marrow. The clonotype comes from a donor aged 40 or over with multiple myeloma. The CDR3 is CASSPRDRSDKNIQYF. CDR3 nucleotide sequence: TGTGCCAGCAGCCCCAGGGACAGGTCGGACAAAAACATTCAGTACTTC.